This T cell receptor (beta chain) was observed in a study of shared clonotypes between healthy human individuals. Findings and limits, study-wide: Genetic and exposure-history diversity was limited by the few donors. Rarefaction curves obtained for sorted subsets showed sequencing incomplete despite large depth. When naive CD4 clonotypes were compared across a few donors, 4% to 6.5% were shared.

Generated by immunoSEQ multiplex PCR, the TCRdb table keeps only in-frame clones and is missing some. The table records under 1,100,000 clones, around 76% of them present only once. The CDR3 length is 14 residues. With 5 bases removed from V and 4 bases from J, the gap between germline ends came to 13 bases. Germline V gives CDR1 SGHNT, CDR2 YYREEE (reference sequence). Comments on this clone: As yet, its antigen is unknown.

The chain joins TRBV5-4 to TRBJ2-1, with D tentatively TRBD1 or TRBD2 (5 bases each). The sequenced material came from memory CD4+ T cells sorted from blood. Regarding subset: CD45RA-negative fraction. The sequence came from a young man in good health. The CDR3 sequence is CASRPGTRYNEQFF. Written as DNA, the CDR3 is TGTGCCAGCAGGCCCGGGACCAGATACAATGAGCAGTTCTTC.